The entry below describes one TCR beta chain. Its antigen is not known. The method was immunoSEQ multiplex PCR; TCRdb's version includes in-frame clones alone and lacks a portion of them. Of several thousand clones listed, less than 75% are singletons. With 5 bases removed from V and 1 base from J, the gap between germline ends came to 3 bases. Germline V gives CDR1 SGHAT, CDR2 FQDESV (reference sequence). This CDR3 region has 11 residues. This sample was included in a study of radiation and T cells in renal cell carcinoma. Broader study findings: Top 100 clonotypes averaged about 50% in irradiated versus about 40% in nephrectomy-only tumors. Baseline intratumoral clonotype presence is unknown without pretreatment biopsies.

Regarding treatment: 15 Gy SBRT to primary tumor, nephrectomy 4 weeks later. Nephrectomy followed 15 Gy stereotactic body radiation by 4 weeks. The specimen was tumor tissue, collected from a patient whose treatment included radiotherapy and nephrectomy. This chain links TRBV11-1 with TRBJ2-7; D ambiguous. The sequence was collected from a man aged 55-75 years with renal cell carcinoma. The CDR3 region is CASSHSYEQYF. CDR3 nucleotides: TGTGCCAGCAGCCATTCCTACGAGCAGTACTTC.